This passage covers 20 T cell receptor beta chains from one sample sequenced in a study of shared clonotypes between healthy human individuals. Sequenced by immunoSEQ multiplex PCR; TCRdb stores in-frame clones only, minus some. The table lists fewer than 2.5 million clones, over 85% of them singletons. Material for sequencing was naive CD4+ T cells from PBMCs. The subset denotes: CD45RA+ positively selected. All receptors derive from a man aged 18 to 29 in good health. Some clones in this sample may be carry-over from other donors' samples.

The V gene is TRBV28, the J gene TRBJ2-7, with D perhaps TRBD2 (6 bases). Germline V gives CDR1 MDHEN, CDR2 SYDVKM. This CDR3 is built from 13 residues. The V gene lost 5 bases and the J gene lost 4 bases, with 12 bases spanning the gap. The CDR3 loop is CASSTPRGYEQYF. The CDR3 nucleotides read TGTGCCAGCAGTACACCCCGGGGGTACGAGCAGTACTTC. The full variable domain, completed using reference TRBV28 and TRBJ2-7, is DVKVTQSSRYLVKRTGEKVFLECVQDMDHENMFWYRQDPGLGLRLIYFSYDVKMKEKGDIPEGYSVSREKKERFSLILESASTNQTSMYLCASSTPRGYEQYFGPGTRLTVT.

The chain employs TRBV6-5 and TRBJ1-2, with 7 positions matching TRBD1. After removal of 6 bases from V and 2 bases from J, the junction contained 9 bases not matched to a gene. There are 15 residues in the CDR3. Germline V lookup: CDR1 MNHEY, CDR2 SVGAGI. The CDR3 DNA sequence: TGTGCCAGCAGGTCTACCGGGACAGTCAACTATGGCTACACCTTC. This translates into CASRSTGTVNYGYTF.

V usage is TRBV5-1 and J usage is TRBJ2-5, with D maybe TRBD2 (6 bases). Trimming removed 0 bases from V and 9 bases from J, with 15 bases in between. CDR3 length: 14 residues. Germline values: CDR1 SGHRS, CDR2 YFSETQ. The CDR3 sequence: CASSLAGIRGSQYF. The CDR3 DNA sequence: TGCGCCAGCAGCTTGGCGGGGATCCGGGGGTCCCAGTACTTC.

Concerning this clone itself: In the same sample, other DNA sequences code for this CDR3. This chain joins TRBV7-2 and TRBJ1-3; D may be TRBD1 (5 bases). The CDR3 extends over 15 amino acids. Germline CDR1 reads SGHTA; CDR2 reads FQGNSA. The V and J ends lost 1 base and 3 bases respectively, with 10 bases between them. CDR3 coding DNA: TGTGCCAGCAGCTTAGTGGGGACGGGTGGAAACACCATATATTTT. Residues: CASSLVGTGGNTIYF.

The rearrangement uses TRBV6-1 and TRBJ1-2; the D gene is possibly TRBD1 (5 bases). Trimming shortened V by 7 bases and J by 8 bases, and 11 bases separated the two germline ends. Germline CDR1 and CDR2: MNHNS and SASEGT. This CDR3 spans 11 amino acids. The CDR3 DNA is TGTGCCAGCAAGCAGGGTGAAGGCTACACCTTC. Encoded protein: CASKQGEGYTF.

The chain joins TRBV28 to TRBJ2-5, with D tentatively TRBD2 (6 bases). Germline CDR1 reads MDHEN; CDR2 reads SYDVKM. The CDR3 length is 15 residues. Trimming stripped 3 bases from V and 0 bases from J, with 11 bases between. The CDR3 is CASSLGRDYQETQYF. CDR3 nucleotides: TGTGCCAGCAGTTTGGGCAGGGACTACCAAGAGACCCAGTACTTC.

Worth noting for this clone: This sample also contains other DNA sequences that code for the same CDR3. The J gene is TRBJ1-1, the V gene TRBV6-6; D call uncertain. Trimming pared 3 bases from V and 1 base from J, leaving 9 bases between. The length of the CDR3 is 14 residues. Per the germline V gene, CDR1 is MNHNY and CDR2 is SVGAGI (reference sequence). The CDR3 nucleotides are TGTGCCAGCAGTTATTCAGGAAGGAACACTGAAGCTTTCTTT. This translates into CASSYSGRNTEAFF.

Here the CDR3 reads CAYYWTSGYSSYNEQFF. The CDR3, as DNA: TGTGCCTATTACTGGACTAGCGGTTATAGCTCCTACAATGAGCAGTTCTTC. This rearrangement joins TRBV4-2 to TRBJ2-1; 10 bases fit TRBD2. The germline CDR1 and CDR2 sequences are LGHNA and YNFKEQ. CDR3 length equals 17 residues. Trimming removed 11 bases from V and 0 bases from J; junction bases left unmatched: 13.

In nucleotides, the CDR3 is TGTGCCATCAGTGGCGAGGCCCCAACTGGACATGAGCAGTTCTTC. This sequence encodes CAISGEAPTGHEQFF. The rearrangement joins TRBV10-3 to TRBJ2-1; D uncertain. The germline gives CDR1 ENHRY, CDR2 SYGVKD. Trimming took off 4 bases at V and 8 bases at J, with 18 bases between the two ends. The CDR3 covers 15 residues.

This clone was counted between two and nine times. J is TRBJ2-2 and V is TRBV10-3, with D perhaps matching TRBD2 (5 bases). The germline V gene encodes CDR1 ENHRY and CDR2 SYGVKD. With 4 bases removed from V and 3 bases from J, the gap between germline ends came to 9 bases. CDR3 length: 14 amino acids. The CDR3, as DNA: TGTGCCATCAGTGCGGACTCTTACACCGGGGAGCTGTTTTTT. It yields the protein CAISADSYTGELFF.

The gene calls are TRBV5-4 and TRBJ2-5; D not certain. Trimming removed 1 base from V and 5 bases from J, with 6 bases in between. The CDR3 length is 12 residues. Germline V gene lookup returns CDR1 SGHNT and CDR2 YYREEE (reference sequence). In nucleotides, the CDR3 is TGTGCCAGCAGCTTGAAAGGGGAGACCCAGTACTTC. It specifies CASSLKGETQYF.

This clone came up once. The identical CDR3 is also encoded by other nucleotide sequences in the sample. The CDR3 DNA is TGTGCCAGCAGCCTTAATCAGCCCCAGCATTTT. Translation: CASSLNQPQHF. The J gene is TRBJ1-5, the V gene TRBV28; D is unclear. The CDR3 runs to 11 residues. Germline loops: CDR1 MDHEN, CDR2 SYDVKM. The V end lost 6 bases, the J end lost 4 bases, and 4 bases lay between the germline ends.

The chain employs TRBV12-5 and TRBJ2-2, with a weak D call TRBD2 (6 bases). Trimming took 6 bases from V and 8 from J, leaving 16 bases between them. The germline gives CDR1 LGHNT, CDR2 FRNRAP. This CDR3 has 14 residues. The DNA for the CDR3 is TGTGCTAGTGGCAGCCTAGCGATAGAAGGGGAGCTGTTTTTT. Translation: CASGSLAIEGELFF.

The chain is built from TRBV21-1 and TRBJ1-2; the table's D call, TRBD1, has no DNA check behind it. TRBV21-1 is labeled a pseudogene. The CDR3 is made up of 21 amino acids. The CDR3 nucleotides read TGTGCCAGCAGTCCCGGAAACGAACCCGGACACGCATCTCCCGCACACTATGGCTACACCTTC. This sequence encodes CASSPGNEPGHASPAHYGYTF.

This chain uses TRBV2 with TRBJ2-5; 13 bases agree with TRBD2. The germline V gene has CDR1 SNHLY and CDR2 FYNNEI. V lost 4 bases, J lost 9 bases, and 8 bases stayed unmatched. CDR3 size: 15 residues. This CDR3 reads CASSARTSGRISQYF. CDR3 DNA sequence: TGTGCCAGCAGTGCTCGGACTAGCGGGAGAATTTCCCAGTACTTC.

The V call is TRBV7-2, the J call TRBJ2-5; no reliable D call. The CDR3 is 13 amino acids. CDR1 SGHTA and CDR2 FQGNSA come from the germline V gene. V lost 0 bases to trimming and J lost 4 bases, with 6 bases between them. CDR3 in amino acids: CASSLARRETQYF. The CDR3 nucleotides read TGTGCCAGCAGCTTAGCTAGACGAGAGACCCAGTACTTC.

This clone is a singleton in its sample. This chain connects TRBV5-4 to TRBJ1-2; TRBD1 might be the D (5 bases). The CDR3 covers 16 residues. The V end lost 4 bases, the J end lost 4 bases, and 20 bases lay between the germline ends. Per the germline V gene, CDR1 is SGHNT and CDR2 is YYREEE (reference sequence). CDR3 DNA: TGTGCCAGCAGCACCGGGACGGGCATCCCTACCTATGGCTACACCTTC. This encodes CASSTGTGIPTYGYTF.

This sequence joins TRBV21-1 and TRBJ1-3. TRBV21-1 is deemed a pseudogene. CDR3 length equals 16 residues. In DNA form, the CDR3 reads TGTGCCAGCAGCACTCGGAACGAAATCTCTGGAAACACCATATATTTT. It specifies CASSTRNEISGNTIYF.

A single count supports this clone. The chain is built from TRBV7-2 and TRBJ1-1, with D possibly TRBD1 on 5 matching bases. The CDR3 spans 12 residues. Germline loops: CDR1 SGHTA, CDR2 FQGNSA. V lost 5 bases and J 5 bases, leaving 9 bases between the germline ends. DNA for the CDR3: TGTGCCAGCAGCCTAAGACAGACTGAAGCTTTCTTT. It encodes CASSLRQTEAFF.

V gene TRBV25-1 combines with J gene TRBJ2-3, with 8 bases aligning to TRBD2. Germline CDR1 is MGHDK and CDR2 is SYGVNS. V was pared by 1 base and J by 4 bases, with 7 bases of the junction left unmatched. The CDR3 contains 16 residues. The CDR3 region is CASSEFRAGAADTQYF. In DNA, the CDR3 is TGTGCCAGCAGTGAATTTCGAGCGGGAGCGGCAGATACGCAGTATTTT.